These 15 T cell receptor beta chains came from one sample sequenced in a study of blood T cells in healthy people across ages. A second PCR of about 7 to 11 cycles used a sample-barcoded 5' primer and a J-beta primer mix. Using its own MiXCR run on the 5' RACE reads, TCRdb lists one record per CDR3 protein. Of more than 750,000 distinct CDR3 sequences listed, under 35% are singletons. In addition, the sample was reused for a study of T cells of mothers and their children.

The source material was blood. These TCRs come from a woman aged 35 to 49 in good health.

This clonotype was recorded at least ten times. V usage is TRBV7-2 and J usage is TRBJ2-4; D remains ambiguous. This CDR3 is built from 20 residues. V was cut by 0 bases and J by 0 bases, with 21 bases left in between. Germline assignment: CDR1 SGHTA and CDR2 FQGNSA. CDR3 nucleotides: TGTGCCAGCAGCTTAGCTGGTAGGTCGGTTTACGGTCCAGCCAAAAACATTCAGTACTTC. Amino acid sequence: CASSLAGRSVYGPAKNIQYF.

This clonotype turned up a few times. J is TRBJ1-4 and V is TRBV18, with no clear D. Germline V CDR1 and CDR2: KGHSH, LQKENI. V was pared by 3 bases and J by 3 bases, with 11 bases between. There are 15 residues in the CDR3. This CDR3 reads CASSPNEGSNEKLFF. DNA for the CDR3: TGTGCCAGCTCACCTAATGAGGGCTCTAATGAAAAACTGTTTTTT.

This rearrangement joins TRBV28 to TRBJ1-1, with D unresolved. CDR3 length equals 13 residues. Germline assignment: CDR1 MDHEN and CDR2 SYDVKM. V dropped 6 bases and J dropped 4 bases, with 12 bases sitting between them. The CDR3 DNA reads TGTGCCAGCAGACTGTCGGGGTCCACTGAAGCTTTCTTT. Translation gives CASRLSGSTEAFF. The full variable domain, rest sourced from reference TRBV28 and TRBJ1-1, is DVKVTQSSRYLVKRTGEKVFLECVQDMDHENMFWYRQDPGLGLRLIYFSYDVKMKEKGDIPEGYSVSREKKERFSLILESASTNQTSMYLCASRLSGSTEAFFGQGTRLTVV.

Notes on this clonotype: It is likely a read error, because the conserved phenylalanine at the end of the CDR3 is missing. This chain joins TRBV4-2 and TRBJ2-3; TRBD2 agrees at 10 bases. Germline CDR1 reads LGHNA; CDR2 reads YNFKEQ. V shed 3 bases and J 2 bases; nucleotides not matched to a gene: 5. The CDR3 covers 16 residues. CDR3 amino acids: CASSQPSGGDTDTQYC. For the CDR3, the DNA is TGTGCCAGCAGCCAGCCTAGCGGGGGCGACACAGATACGCAGTATTGT.

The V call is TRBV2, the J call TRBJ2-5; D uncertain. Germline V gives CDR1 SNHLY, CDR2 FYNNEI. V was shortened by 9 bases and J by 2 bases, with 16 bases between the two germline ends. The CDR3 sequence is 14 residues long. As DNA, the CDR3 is TGTGCCAGTCACCCACCGCTCTTACAAGAGACCCAGTACTTC. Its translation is CASHPPLLQETQYF.

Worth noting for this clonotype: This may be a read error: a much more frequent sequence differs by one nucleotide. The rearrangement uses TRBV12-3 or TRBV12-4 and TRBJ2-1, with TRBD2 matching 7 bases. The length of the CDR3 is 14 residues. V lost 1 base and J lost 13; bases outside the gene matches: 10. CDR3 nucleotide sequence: TGTGCCAGCAGTTTAGAAAGCGCGGGGGAGACCCAGTTCTTC. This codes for CASSLESAGETQFF.

CDR3 nucleotides: TGTGCCAGCAGCCCCCAGGGCAGGGTCTCTGGAAACACCATATATTTT. Translated: CASSPQGRVSGNTIYF. The chain is built from TRBV9 and TRBJ1-3; D perhaps matches TRBD1 (5 bases). Trimming left V 4 bases short and J 0 bases short, with 14 bases between. Germline V gives CDR1 SGDLS, CDR2 YYNGEE. The length of the CDR3 is 16 residues.

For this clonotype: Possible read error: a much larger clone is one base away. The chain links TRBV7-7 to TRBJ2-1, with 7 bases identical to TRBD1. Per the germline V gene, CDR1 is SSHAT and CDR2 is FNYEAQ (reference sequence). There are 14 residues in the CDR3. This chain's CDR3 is CASSRRTGLNEQFF. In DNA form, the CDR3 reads TGTGCTAGCAGCCGCCGGACAGGCTTAAATGAGCAGTTCTTC.

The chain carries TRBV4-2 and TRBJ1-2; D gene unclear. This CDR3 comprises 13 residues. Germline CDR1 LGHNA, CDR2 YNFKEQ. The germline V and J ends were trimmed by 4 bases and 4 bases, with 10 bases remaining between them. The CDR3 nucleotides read TGTGCCAGCAGCCCTCTCCTTATCTATGGCTACACCTTC. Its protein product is CASSPLLIYGYTF.

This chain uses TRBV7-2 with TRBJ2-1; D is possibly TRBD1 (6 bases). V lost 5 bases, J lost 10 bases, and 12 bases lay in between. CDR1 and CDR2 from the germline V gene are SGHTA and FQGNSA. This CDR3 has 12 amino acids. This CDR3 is CASSRLGGEQFF. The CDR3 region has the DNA TGTGCCAGCAGCCGCCTTGGGGGCGAGCAGTTCTTC.

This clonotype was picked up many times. CDR3 sequence reads: CASSVVGSGGYTF. DNA for the CDR3: TGTGCCAGCAGCGTAGTGGGGAGTGGTGGCTACACCTTC. The rearrangement joins TRBV9 to TRBJ1-2; D unclear. This CDR3 is built from 13 residues. The V gene's germline CDR1 is SGDLS and CDR2 YYNGEE. The V end was cut by 0 bases, the J end by 7 bases, with 10 bases between.

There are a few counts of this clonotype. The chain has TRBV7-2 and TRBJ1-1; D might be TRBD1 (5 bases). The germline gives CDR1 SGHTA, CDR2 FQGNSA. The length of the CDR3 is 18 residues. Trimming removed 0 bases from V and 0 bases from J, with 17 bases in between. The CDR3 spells CASSLAGGEVSMNTEAFF. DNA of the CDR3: TGTGCCAGCAGCTTAGCGGGAGGGGAGGTTAGCATGAACACTGAAGCTTTCTTT. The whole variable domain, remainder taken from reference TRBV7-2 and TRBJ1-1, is GAGVSQSPSNKVTEKGKDVELRCDPISGHTALYWYRQSLGQGLEFLIYFQGNSAPDKSGLPSDRFSAERTGGSVSTLTIQRTQQEDSAVYLCASSLAGGEVSMNTEAFFGQGTRLTVV.

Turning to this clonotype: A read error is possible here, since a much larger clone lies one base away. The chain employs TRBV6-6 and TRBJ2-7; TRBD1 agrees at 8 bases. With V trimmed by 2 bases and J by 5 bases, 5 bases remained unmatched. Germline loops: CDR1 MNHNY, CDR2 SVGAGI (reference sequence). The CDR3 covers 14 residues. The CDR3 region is CASSYGAGGNEQYV. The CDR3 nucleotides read TGTGCCAGCAGTTACGGGGCAGGGGGCAACGAGCAGTACGTC.

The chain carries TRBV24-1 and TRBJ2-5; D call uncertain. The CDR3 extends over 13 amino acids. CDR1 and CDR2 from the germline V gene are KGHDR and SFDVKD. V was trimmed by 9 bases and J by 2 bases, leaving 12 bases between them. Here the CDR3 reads CATQTPGQETQYF. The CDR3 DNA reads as TGTGCCACCCAAACACCAGGACAAGAGACCCAGTACTTC.

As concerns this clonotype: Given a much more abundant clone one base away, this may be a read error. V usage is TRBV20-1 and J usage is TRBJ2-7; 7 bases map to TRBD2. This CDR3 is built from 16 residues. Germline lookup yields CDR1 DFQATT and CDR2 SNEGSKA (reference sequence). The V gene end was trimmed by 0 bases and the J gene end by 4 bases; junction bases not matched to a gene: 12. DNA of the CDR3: TGCAGTGCTAGAGACCCCGGGACTATCCGATGTTACGAGCAGTACTTC. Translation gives CSARDPGTIRCYEQYF.